Each of the 15 T cell receptor beta chains below was sequenced from the same sample in a study of T cell repertoires in cytomegalovirus infection. TCRdb itself ran the reads through MiXCR, one entry per CDR3 protein. The top ten clones hold around a sixth of a sample with approximately 730,000 distinct CDR3 sequences, approximately 33% of them seen once. The antigens of these receptors remain unknown. The sample consisted of cultured PBMCs, taken from culture after CMV antigen stimulation. These receptors came from a human donor in good health (CMV status not recorded). Some clones in this sample may be carry-over from other donors' samples.

In its sample, this clonotype was seen many times. The chain uses TRBV7-8 and TRBJ1-3, with no clear D. CDR1 SGHVS and CDR2 FQNEAQ come from the germline V gene. CDR3 length: 12 residues. V was shortened by 1 base and J by 3 bases, with 1 base between the two germline ends. The CDR3 bases are TGTGCCAGCAGCTTAGGTGGAAACACCATATATTTT. Translated: CASSLGGNTIYF.

The V and J genes are TRBV7-8 and TRBJ1-6; D may be TRBD1 (6 bases). The CDR3 extends over 14 amino acids. Germline-derived CDR1 and CDR2 are SGHVS and FQNEAQ. V was cut by 4 bases and J by 8 bases, with 12 bases left in between. In DNA, the CDR3 is TGTGCCAGCAGCTGGGACACCGTGGATTCACCCCTCCACTTT. It is translated as CASSWDTVDSPLHF.

The chain is built from TRBV12-3 or TRBV12-4 and TRBJ1-1; tentative D call: TRBD1 (6 bases). V was pared by 6 bases and J by 1 base, with 12 bases between. The CDR3 consists of 14 residues. The CDR3 spells CASSPGHQNTEAFF. The CDR3 nucleotides are TGTGCCAGCAGCCCGGGACACCAGAACACTGAAGCTTTCTTT.

The chain uses TRBV5-4 and TRBJ1-1; no clear D gene. Germline CDR1 is SGHNT and CDR2 is YYREEE (reference sequence). This CDR3 region has 13 residues. V gave up 7 bases and J gave up 0 bases, with 10 bases separating them. CDR3 nucleotides: TGTGCCAGCCGGTCGGAGGTGAACACTGAAGCTTTCTTT. It codes for CASRSEVNTEAFF.

The CDR3 bases are TGTGCCATCAGTTCAGGGGACTACGAGCAGTACTTC. The encoded protein is CAISSGDYEQYF. This chain joins TRBV10-3 and TRBJ2-7; weak D call: TRBD1 (6 bases). The CDR3 covers 12 residues. With 5 bases removed from V and 3 bases from J, the gap between germline ends came to 8 bases. Germline loops: CDR1 ENHRY, CDR2 SYGVKD.

The chain recombines TRBV7-9 with TRBJ2-1; 9 bases align to TRBD2. Germline V gene sequence: CDR1 SEHNR, CDR2 FQNEAQ (reference sequence). The CDR3 runs to 16 residues. The V and J ends lost 6 bases and 0 bases, in that order; junction bases with no gene match: 6. CDR3 residues: CASSQFSGSSYNEQFF. CDR3 bases: TGTGCCAGCAGTCAATTTAGCGGGAGCTCCTACAATGAGCAGTTCTTC.

The gene calls are TRBV2 and TRBJ1-6; D not certain. The CDR3 totals 14 residues. The germline V gene has CDR1 SNHLY and CDR2 FYNNEI. Trimming shortened V by 3 bases and J by 10 bases, and 13 bases separated the two germline ends. The CDR3 loop is CASSEGSRVSPLHF. DNA for the CDR3: TGTGCCAGCAGTGAGGGTAGTAGGGTGTCACCCCTCCACTTT.

V is TRBV4-1 and J is TRBJ2-7, with 7 bases fitting TRBD2. Germline lookup yields CDR1 MGHRA and CDR2 YSYEKL. V lost 2 bases to trimming and J lost 3 bases; unmatched junction nucleotides: 10. This CDR3 contains 16 residues. The CDR3 loop is CASSQQLGGSIYEQYF. The DNA of the CDR3 is TGCGCCAGCAGCCAACAACTCGGGGGGTCTATCTACGAGCAGTACTTC.

This clonotype has ten or more counts. The V gene is TRBV7-2, the J gene TRBJ2-3, with 8 nucleotides matching TRBD2. V lost 3 bases to trimming and J lost 0 bases; unmatched junction nucleotides: 8. The CDR3 is made up of 17 amino acids. CDR1 is SGHTA, CDR2 FQGNSA, per germline. CDR3 sequence: CASSLAGGPLSTDTQYF. The CDR3 nucleotides read TGTGCCAGCAGCTTGGCGGGGGGACCCCTTAGCACAGATACGCAGTATTTT.

This clonotype has more than one count but fewer than ten. The V and J genes are TRBV2 and TRBJ1-1, with 7 bases aligning to TRBD1. The CDR3 length is 14 residues. Trimming took 3 bases from V and 4 from J; bases not matched to a gene: 5. Per the germline V gene, CDR1 is SNHLY and CDR2 is FYNNEI. The CDR3 bases are TGTGCCAGCAGTGAGATGGGGACAGTCACTGAAGCTTTCTTT. Translating gives CASSEMGTVTEAFF.

This clonotype was observed a handful of times. The chain recombines TRBV5-4 with TRBJ2-5, with D hard to call. V was pared by 4 bases and J by 5 bases, with 6 bases between. The CDR3 totals 11 residues. The germline V gene encodes CDR1 SGHNT and CDR2 YYREEE (reference sequence). The CDR3 DNA is TGTGCCAGCAGCCACAGCGAGACCCAGTACTTC. Protein: CASSHSETQYF.

This chain joins TRBV12-3 or TRBV12-4 and TRBJ2-4; no firm D call. V lost 5 bases and J 8 bases, leaving 7 bases between the germline ends. The CDR3 spans 11 residues. The CDR3 DNA sequence: TGTGCCAGCAGTAGTGGAGACATTCAGTACTTC. This sequence encodes CASSSGDIQYF.

The rearrangement joins TRBV5-4 to TRBJ2-1, with 9 bases that match TRBD2. The germline CDR1 and CDR2 sequences are SGHNT and YYREEE (reference sequence). V gave up 0 bases and J gave up 4 bases; unmatched junction bases: 8. CDR3 length equals 17 residues. CDR3 bases: TGTGCCAGCAGCTTGGTGTTGGGAGCGGGAGGTTACAATGAGCAGTTCTTC. Amino acid sequence: CASSLVLGAGGYNEQFF. Using reference TRBV5-4 and TRBJ2-1 for the parts outside the CDR3, the full variable domain is ETGVTQSPTHLIKTRGQQVTLRCSSQSGHNTVSWYQQALGQGPQFIFQYYREEENGRGNFPPRFSGLQFPNYSSELNVNALELDDSALYLCASSLVLGAGGYNEQFFGPGTRLTVL.

This chain uses TRBV6-6 with TRBJ2-1; either TRBD1 or TRBD2 may supply D (5 bases each). With the DNA end fitting TRBJ2-7 better, the J assignment may be wrong. This CDR3 contains 13 residues. The germline V gene encodes CDR1 MNHNY and CDR2 SVGAGI (reference sequence). CDR3 DNA: TGTGCCAGCACCAAACGGGGCATCGATGAGCAGTACTTC. Protein: CASTKRGIDEQYF.

V is TRBV7-6 and J is TRBJ2-2, with D possibly being TRBD2 (5 bases). Germline CDR1 and CDR2: SGHVS and FNYEAQ. Trimming took off 1 base at V and 6 bases at J, with 12 bases between the two ends. This CDR3 region has 15 residues. In DNA, the CDR3 is TGTGCCAGCAGCTTAGTATCTCTAGCCCCCGGGGAGCTGTTTTTT. Protein sequence: CASSLVSLAPGELFF.